This TCR beta chain was profiled in a study of blood T cells in healthy people across ages. Study-wide results and limits: Unknown CMV status may confound age-related changes in expanded clones. Versus aged donors, long-lived donors had higher diversity and more naive CD4+ cells.

The CDR3 sequence is 16 residues long. V gave up 3 bases and J gave up 0 bases, with 9 bases separating them. The germline CDR1 and CDR2 sequences are WSHSY and SAAADI. For the second PCR, which ran for roughly 7 to 11 cycles, a sample-barcoded 5' primer and a J-beta primer mix were used. In TCRdb, the 5' RACE reads were re-called with MiXCR into one record per CDR3 protein. This sample carries around 1.5 million distinct CDR3 sequences, roughly 30% of them seen once, and the ten largest clones take around 10%. This clonotype was seen repeatedly, ten times or more. Its antigen is unknown. The material sequenced was blood. This chain joins TRBV10-2 and TRBJ2-6; D tentatively reads TRBD1 or TRBD2 (6 bases each). This TCR came from a woman between 25 and 40 years old in good health. CDR3 sequence (DNA): TGCGCCAGCAGTGAAAGGGGGGCCTCTGGGGCCAACGTCCTGACTTTC. Translated, it gives CASSERGASGANVLTF.